This TCR beta chain stems from a study of shared clonotypes between healthy human individuals (dated by TCRdb to about 2020). Turning to the overall study: The cohort comprised two women and a few men aged 18 to 49 years. Between about 0.85 and 9.5 billion PBMCs per donor were obtained by leukapheresis. To increase sequencing depth and limit assay-specific biases, different laboratories used diverse techniques to prepare libraries and sequence TCR repertoires. For each donor, CD4 naive and CD4 memory were each run on three plates, CD8 naive on two plates, and CD8 memory on one plate. To estimate repertoire size and how much clonotype sharing occurs between individuals, the study deeply sequenced the blood TCR repertoires of about five healthy adults.

In its sample, this clone was seen once. The antigen it binds to is not known. The input lacks base qualities; no much larger clone sits a single base away. Taken from the germline V gene (reference sequence), the CDR1 and CDR2 loops are MNHEY and SMNVEV. The CDR3 holds 17 amino acids from the cysteine to the phenylalanine. Only the CDR3 DNA is retained, 51 bases long and in frame from the first base. V lost 4 bases and J lost 5 bases, and the count of bases not matched to a germline gene is 15. The investigation overall reported the following: Approximately 5% of naive CD4, 3.5% of naive CD8, 2% to 2.5% of memory CD4, and about 0.4% of memory CD8 clonotypes were shared across a handful of donors. Compared with non-shared clonotypes, clonotypes shared by all four sorted-subset donors had higher generation probabilities. Sampling was limited to blood, and TCR repertoires in tissue likely differ from TCR repertoires in blood. Pairwise subsampling led to the expectation that sequencing depth would affect the degree of clonotype sharing among donors. The genetic and exposure-history diversity represented was limited by the small number of donors. Even with the large sequencing depth, rarefaction of the sorted-subset datasets indicated that sequencing was incomplete. Larger estimated clonotype richness was generally found for naive subsets than for memory subsets.

Healthy HIV-negative adults with no recently reported acute infections or vaccinations were included as donors. Every donor was a Caucasian adult living in Nashville, Tennessee, USA. CD4+ T cells were enriched through magnetic negative selection, after which naive cells were positively selected on CD45RA and the remaining negative fraction served as the memory subset. After blood collection by leukapheresis, PBMCs were isolated using Ficoll-Histopaque density gradient centrifugation and then cryopreserved in the vapor phase of liquid nitrogen. Purity and quantity of every magnetically sorted T cell population were checked by analytical flow cytometry. Each sorted fraction had its genomic DNA isolated and then quantified by UV absorbance on a Nanodrop 2000c. Using the deep immunoSEQ assay, TCR CDR3 regions were amplified from genomic DNA by multiplex PCR. For each cell subset, the extracted genomic DNA was distributed evenly across all wells of several immunoSEQ 96-well plates, and each plate served as one replicate. For sorted subsets, approximately 200 ng of genomic DNA, equivalent to some 33,000 T cell genomes, went into each replicate PCR. Purified libraries were measured with a Qubit 3.0 fluorometer, size-checked on a Bioanalyzer 2100, and measured again with the KAPA Library Quantification kit. Each immunoSEQ 96-well plate was sequenced on its own single-read 150-cycle Illumina NextSeq 550 flow cell. Regarding the original processing steps: Because the immunoSEQ output included only junctional sequences and no quality scores, the filtering could not be the same as the filtering used for full-length reads. Sequences were annotated with PyIR, a Python wrapper for IgBLAST v1.9, using IMGT germline references to assign V/J genes and CDR3. Reads were filtered out if the reads had weak V/J assignments (E-value above 1e-6), no CDR3, stop codons, out-of-frame junctions, or ambiguous translated residues. V3J clonotypes were defined as sequences sharing the same inferred V gene, J gene, and CDR3 amino acid sequence. To compute the percentage overlap between repertoires, the number of shared unique clonotypes was divided by the size of the smaller repertoire. Repertoire richness was assessed with RTK rarefaction, the Chao1 estimator, and Recon v2.1 estimates of unobserved clonotypes. OLGA was used to compute generation probabilities for all TCRbeta clonotypes that the gDNA method yielded from a handful of donors. TCRdb mirrors the immuneACCESS table, restricted to in-frame sequences. Some clones are absent from its copies; in checked studies, under half trace to an unresolved V gene, and the reason for the others is unknown. The V and J calls and clone size were taken over from that table, and D and trimming were inferred from the DNA. In all, the sample holds some 2 million clones, and 85% to 95% of those were seen once. 0.13% of the sample belongs to the ten largest clones.

This receptor was identified in a man aged 18 to 29 in good health. The sample comprised naive CD4+ T cells sorted from blood. This specimen's cell subset or site label, interpreted: CD45RA+ positively selected. The V gene is TRBV27 and the J gene is TRBJ2-7, with TRBD1 matching 9 junction bases. The CDR3: CASSSADGNRGRDEQYF. Read as DNA, the sequence is TGTGCCAGCAGTTCCGCCGACGGGAACAGGGGGCGAGACGAGCAGTACTTC.